These 25 T cell receptor beta chains share one sample of origin, sequenced in a study of OX40 agonist ivuxolimab in advanced cancers. The library relied on the immunoSEQ multiplex PCR assay. The clones in this table, taken by TCRdb from immuneACCESS, are in-frame only. Not every clone is retained; where verified, under half of the shortfall comes from an unresolved V gene, and the cause of the rest is unknown. The sample profile shows some 100,000 clones; 89% of them were found once. The ten largest account for around 0.15% of the sample. This sample comprised CD4+ or CD8+ T cells sorted from blood, obtained in a trial of the OX40 agonist ivuxolimab. The receptors stem from an adult with an advanced solid tumor such as melanoma, head and neck, liver or kidney cancer.

The chain recombines TRBV6-5 with TRBJ2-1; D is possibly TRBD1 (6 bases). This CDR3 is 12 amino acids long. With 10 bases removed from V and 2 bases from J, the gap between germline ends came to 9 bases. From germline, CDR1 is MNHEY and CDR2 SVGAGI. The CDR3 region is CAIRDTYNEQFF. The CDR3 DNA follows: TGTGCCATCCGGGACACCTACAATGAGCAGTTCTTC.

The chain employs TRBV2 and TRBJ2-5; TRBD1 is a possible D gene (6 bases). V lost 8 bases and J lost 2, with 15 bases in between. CDR1 and CDR2 from the germline V gene are SNHLY and FYNNEI. The CDR3 runs 14 residues. The chain's CDR3 is CASDFIGQQETQYF. As DNA, the CDR3 is TGTGCCAGCGATTTCATAGGACAGCAAGAGACCCAGTACTTC.

The chain uses TRBV18 and TRBJ2-3; D is uncertain. Germline V gene sequence: CDR1 KGHSH, CDR2 LQKENI. The CDR3 consists of 14 residues. The V end was cut by 2 bases, the J end by 4 bases, with 10 bases between. CDR3 sequence: CASSPRPPADTQYF. The CDR3 coding sequence is TGTGCCAGCTCACCAAGGCCTCCCGCAGATACGCAGTATTTT.

The chain couples TRBV5-1 to TRBJ2-3; unclear D gene. V was clipped by 0 bases and J by 4 bases, with 9 bases between them. CDR1 is SGHRS, CDR2 YFSETQ, per germline. This CDR3 contains 14 residues. DNA for the CDR3: TGCGCCAGCAGCTTGGCCAGGATCTCAGATACGCAGTATTTT. It translates to CASSLARISDTQYF.

This sequence joins TRBV4-2 and TRBJ1-6, with a weak D call TRBD1 (5 bases). The V gene lost 1 base and the J gene lost 3 bases, with 13 bases spanning the gap. The CDR3 extends over 17 amino acids. Per germline, CDR1 LGHNA and CDR2 YNFKEQ. The CDR3 region is CASSQAIGTDYNSPLHF. In DNA, the CDR3 is TGTGCCAGCAGCCAAGCAATCGGGACCGACTATAATTCACCCCTCCACTTT.

V usage is TRBV28 and J usage is TRBJ2-2, with D hard to call. CDR3 length: 13 residues. Germline loops: CDR1 MDHEN, CDR2 SYDVKM. The V end lost 6 bases, the J end lost 3 bases, and 8 bases lay between the germline ends. CDR3 DNA: TGTGCCAGCAGCAGAACAGACACCGGGGAGCTGTTTTTT. Residues: CASSRTDTGELFF.

A single count supports this clone. The CDR3 here is CASSQDLGHEQYF. In nucleotides, the CDR3 is TGTGCCAGCAGCCAAGATCTGGGGCACGAGCAGTACTTC. The chain couples TRBV14 to TRBJ2-7; perhaps TRBD1 as D (5 bases). The CDR3 length is 13 residues. In germline, CDR1 is SGHDN, CDR2 FVKESK. V lost 0 bases and J lost 5, with 8 bases in between. The full variable domain, its missing parts supplied by reference TRBV14 and TRBJ2-7, is EAGVTQFPSHSVIEKGQTVTLRCDPISGHDNLYWYRRVMGKEIKFLLHFVKESKQDESGMPNNRFLAERTGGTYSTLKVQPAELEDSGVYFCASSQDLGHEQYFGPGTRLTVT.

This chain uses TRBV5-1 with TRBJ2-5; D unclear. The ends were cut back, 0 bases at V and 3 bases at J, with 3 bases in the middle. CDR1 is SGHRS, CDR2 YFSETQ, per germline. The CDR3 length is 12 residues. The CDR3, as DNA: TGCGCCAGCAGCTTGGCGAAAGAGACCCAGTACTTC. Amino acids: CASSLAKETQYF.

This sequence joins TRBV15 and TRBJ2-1, with 9 bases fitting TRBD1. In germline, CDR1 is LNHNV, CDR2 YYDKDF (reference sequence). Unmatched junction bases numbered 6, after V lost 3 bases and J lost 6 bases. This CDR3 contains 15 residues. The CDR3 is CATSRRGTGTNEQFF. In DNA form, the CDR3 reads TGTGCCACCAGCAGGCGCGGGACAGGGACCAATGAGCAGTTCTTC.

The CDR3 reads CASSLGAGRFGNEQFF. DNA of the CDR3: TGTGCCAGCAGCTTAGGAGCCGGGAGGTTTGGCAATGAGCAGTTCTTC. V is TRBV7-8 and J is TRBJ2-1; 7 bases agree with TRBD2. This CDR3 has 16 residues. V lost 1 base and J lost 6; bases outside the gene matches: 9. Germline CDR1 is SGHVS and CDR2 is FQNEAQ.

The rearrangement links TRBV14 to TRBJ1-6, with D maybe TRBD1 (6 bases). The CDR3 is 13 residues long. Per the germline V gene, CDR1 is SGHDN and CDR2 is FVKESK. V dropped 4 bases and J dropped 7 bases, with 8 bases sitting between them. Written as DNA, the CDR3 is TGTGCCAGCAGCCTGCAGGGGAATTCACCCCTCCACTTT. It translates to CASSLQGNSPLHF.

The rearrangement joins TRBV5-1 to TRBJ2-2; 15 nucleotides line up with TRBD2. V trimming: 3 bases; J trimming: 5 bases; junction bases outside the gene matches: 5. Per the germline V gene, CDR1 is SGHRS and CDR2 is YFSETQ. The CDR3 length is 17 residues. The CDR3 DNA reads TGCGCCAGCAGCTCCGGACTAGCGGGAGGGCGAACCGGGGAGCTGTTTTTT. This sequence encodes CASSSGLAGGRTGELFF.

The CDR3 sequence: CASSPLGARGDGYTF. DNA for the CDR3: TGTGCCAGCAGTCCTCTGGGGGCGCGCGGTGATGGCTACACCTTC. V is TRBV27 and J is TRBJ1-2, with a tentative D call TRBD1 (6 bases). V was shortened by 5 bases and J by 6 bases, with 19 bases between the two germline ends. Per the germline V gene, CDR1 is MNHEY and CDR2 is SMNVEV (reference sequence). This CDR3 is built from 15 residues.

This sequence joins TRBV28 and TRBJ1-5, with TRBD1 as a possible D gene (6 bases). This CDR3 has 13 amino acids. V lost 2 bases to trimming and J lost 7 bases, with 9 bases between them. Germline CDR1 and CDR2: MDHEN and SYDVKM. CDR3 nucleotides: TGTGCCAGCAGTTTAAACAGGGTCCAGCCCCAGCATTTT. As protein: CASSLNRVQPQHF.

V is TRBV2 and J is TRBJ1-5, with D perhaps TRBD1 (5 bases). Germline values: CDR1 SNHLY, CDR2 FYNNEI. The CDR3 sequence is 15 residues long. Trimming removed 1 base from V and 2 bases from J, with 9 bases in between. CDR3 region: CASSEGTPGNQPQHF. The CDR3 coding sequence is TGTGCCAGCAGTGAAGGGACACCGGGCAATCAGCCCCAGCATTTT.

The chain recombines TRBV6-5 with TRBJ2-2; D may match TRBD1 or TRBD2 (7 bases each). Trimming removed 5 bases at V and 7 bases at J, with 14 bases between. Germline V gives CDR1 MNHEY, CDR2 SVGAGI. The CDR3 has 14 amino acids. The CDR3 here is CASSPSGGGGELFF. As DNA, the CDR3 is TGTGCCAGCAGTCCATCAGGGGGGGGCGGGGAGCTGTTTTTT.

V and J are TRBV19 and TRBJ1-2; the match to TRBD1 covers 7 bases. Losses at the gene ends were 5 bases for V and 4 bases for J; bases not matched to a gene: 13. There are 16 residues in the CDR3. CDR1 is LNHDA, CDR2 SQIVND, per germline (reference sequence). CDR3 nucleotide sequence: TGTGCCAGTAGTCCCTTCGGACAGGCGACCGCCTATGGCTACACCTTC. This sequence encodes CASSPFGQATAYGYTF.

This clone was counted only a few times. The chain combines TRBV11-1 with TRBJ2-2; D remains unclear. Trimming cost V 4 bases and J 13 bases, with 13 bases left between them. The CDR3 has 12 amino acids. Looked up from germline, CDR1 is SGHAT and CDR2 is FQDESV (reference sequence). The chain's CDR3 is CASSYIDHVLFF. CDR3 nucleotide sequence: TGTGCCAGCAGCTACATCGACCACGTGCTGTTTTTT. Filled out from reference TRBV11-1 and TRBJ2-2, the complete variable domain reads EAEVAQSPRYKITEKSQAVAFWCDPISGHATLYWYRQILGQGPELLVQFQDESVVDDSQLPKDRFSAERLKGVDSTLKIQPAELGDSAMYLCASSYIDHVLFFGEGSRLTVL.

This chain connects TRBV5-1 to TRBJ2-7, with TRBD2 matching over 15 bases. This CDR3 comprises 16 residues. J gave up 6 bases and V 2 bases, and 6 bases lay outside the gene matches. Germline loops: CDR1 SGHRS, CDR2 YFSETQ. For the CDR3, the DNA is TGCGCCAGCAGCTTCATCGGGACTAGCGGGGGGATCGAGCAGTACTTC. Translating it yields CASSFIGTSGGIEQYF.

The chain employs TRBV27 and TRBJ2-1, with unresolved D. Per germline, CDR1 MNHEY and CDR2 SMNVEV (reference sequence). CDR3 length: 13 amino acids. Trimming shortened V by 0 bases and J by 4 bases, and 4 bases separated the two germline ends. This chain's CDR3 is CASSLSEYNEQFF. CDR3 nucleotides: TGTGCCAGCAGTTTATCGGAGTACAATGAGCAGTTCTTC.

This chain connects TRBV10-3 to TRBJ1-4; the D is unclear. CDR3 size: 15 residues. Germline V gene lookup returns CDR1 ENHRY and CDR2 SYGVKD. Trimming took 5 bases from V and 1 from J, leaving 11 bases between them. CDR3 amino acids: CAISQLEGTNEKLFF. The CDR3 DNA reads TGTGCCATCAGTCAGCTGGAAGGAACTAATGAAAAACTGTTTTTT.

CDR3 sequence: CSVSTGQINSPLHF. The DNA of the CDR3 is TGCAGCGTTTCGACCGGGCAGATTAATTCACCCCTCCACTTT. This chain uses TRBV29-1 with TRBJ1-6; D uncertain. Trimming stripped 5 bases from V and 6 bases from J, with 14 bases between. The CDR3 has 14 amino acids. Germline CDR1 reads SQVTM; CDR2 reads ANQGSEA.

The rearrangement links TRBV10-3 to TRBJ2-3; 8 bases fit TRBD2. V was pared by 6 bases and J by 3 bases, with 2 bases of the junction left unmatched. Per germline, CDR1 ENHRY and CDR2 SYGVKD. There are 13 residues in the CDR3. The CDR3 region has the DNA TGTGCCATCAGACCTAGCGGGACAGATACGCAGTATTTT. Its translation is CAIRPSGTDTQYF.

This chain joins TRBV27 and TRBJ1-5; TRBD1 agrees at 9 bases. The CDR3 runs to 14 residues. Germline CDR1 MNHEY, CDR2 SMNVEV (reference sequence). Germline trimming cut 3 bases from V and 6 bases from J; bases unmatched to any gene: 3. CDR3 sequence: CASSFGQGLQPQHF. The DNA for the CDR3 is TGTGCCAGCAGTTTCGGACAGGGGCTTCAGCCCCAGCATTTT.

The chain uses TRBV18 and TRBJ2-4; the match to TRBD1 covers 10 bases. Germline CDR1 is KGHSH and CDR2 is LQKENI. Unmatched junction bases numbered 5, after V lost 3 bases and J lost 0 bases. The CDR3 runs 17 residues. The CDR3 loop is CASSPGQGRLAKNIQYF. In DNA form, the CDR3 reads TGTGCCAGCTCACCGGGACAGGGGCGTCTAGCCAAAAACATTCAGTACTTC.